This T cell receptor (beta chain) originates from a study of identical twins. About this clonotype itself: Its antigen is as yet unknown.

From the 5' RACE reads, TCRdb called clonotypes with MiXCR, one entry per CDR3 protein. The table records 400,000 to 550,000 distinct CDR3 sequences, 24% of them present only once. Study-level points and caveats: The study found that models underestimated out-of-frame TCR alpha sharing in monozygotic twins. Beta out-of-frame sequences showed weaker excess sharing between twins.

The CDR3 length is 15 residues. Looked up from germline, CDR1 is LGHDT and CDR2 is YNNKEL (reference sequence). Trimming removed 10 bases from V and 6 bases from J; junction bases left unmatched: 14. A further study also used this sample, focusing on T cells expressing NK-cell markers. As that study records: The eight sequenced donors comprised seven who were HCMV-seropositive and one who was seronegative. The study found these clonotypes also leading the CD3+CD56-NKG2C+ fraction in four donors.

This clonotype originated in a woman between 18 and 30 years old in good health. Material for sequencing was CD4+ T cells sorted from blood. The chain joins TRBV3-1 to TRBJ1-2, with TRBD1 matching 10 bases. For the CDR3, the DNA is TGTGCCACCTCCCGTACCGGGACAGGGGTTGATGGCTACACCTTC. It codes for CATSRTGTGVDGYTF.